Included here is one T cell receptor beta chain sequence, with context. Its specificity is not known. The treatment here: some 20 received Ad26.COV2.S at low or high dose, single or two shots; several received placebo; per-sample allocation not given. All samples were drawn on day 63, counting from the first vaccine or placebo injection. Spike of the Wuhan-strain SARS-CoV-2 was expressed by an Ad26 vector, which formed the vaccine. Here immunoSEQ multiplex PCR was the method, and the copy in TCRdb shows in-frame clones only, minus some. The table has 510,000 or so clones, around 85% seen once. This specimen belongs to a study of Ad26.COV2.S vaccination and SARS-CoV-2 variants. Study at large: Dosing was one shot or two shots 56 days apart. Regarding the study as a whole: Breadth, reportedly substantial, characterized the spike-specific CD8+ and CD4+ T cell responses after vaccination. Similar non-spike TCR breadth was observed in recipients of vaccine and of placebo.

The CDR3 has 13 residues. Trimming removed 5 bases at V and 9 bases at J, with 14 bases between. The V gene's germline CDR1 is MNHEY and CDR2 SVGEGT. The clonotype was recovered from a person aged 18 to 65 who received the Ad26.COV2.S COVID-19 vaccine or a placebo. The sequences come from peripheral blood, collected in a trial of Ad26.COV2.S vaccine versus placebo. The J gene is TRBJ2-1, the V gene TRBV6-2 or TRBV6-3; TRBD2 is a possible D gene (6 bases). The CDR3 nucleotides read TGTGCCAGCAGTCCCAGCGGGTCTGCTGAGCAGTTCTTC. This gives the protein CASSPSGSAEQFF.